A single sample gave rise to the 9 T cell receptor beta chains below, sequenced in a study of graft-versus-host responses after intestinal transplantation. The protocol was immunoSEQ multiplex PCR, while the TCRdb copy is restricted to in-frame clones and leaves out a portion. The sample contains more than 50,000 clones, less than 95% of which appear only once. The material sequenced was PBMCs, taken roughly 680 days after intestinal transplant. The source of these receptors is a human patient who received an intestinal transplant, so some T cells may come from the graft donor.

This clone was recorded a few times. This chain's CDR3 is CASSPSNTEAFF. The CDR3 nucleotides read TGTGCCAGCTCACCTTCAAACACTGAAGCTTTCTTT. This chain uses TRBV18 with TRBJ1-1, with D uncertain. The CDR3 spans 12 residues. V shed 3 bases and J shed 2 bases, with 4 bases lying between them. In germline, CDR1 is KGHSH, CDR2 LQKENI.

This clone was seen more than once but under ten times. The CDR3 end shows no conserved phenylalanine or tryptophan, and so a read error is likely. No DNA is shown, since the ends of the CDR3 on it are uncertain; the CDR3 is the one TCRdb lists. The V call is TRBV5-1, the J call TRBJ1-4; the D segment call TRBD1 is taken from the table without a DNA check. The CDR3 region is 9 residues in length, termini included. Germline CDR1 reads SGHRS; CDR2 reads YFSETQ. Here the CDR3 reads CASSLGQGI.

CDR3 nucleotides: TGTGCCAGCAGCTTAGCGGGGGGCACCTACAATGAGCAGTTCTTC. This gives the protein CASSLAGGTYNEQFF. This rearrangement joins TRBV7-2 to TRBJ2-1; D assignment may be TRBD1 or TRBD2 (6 bases each). Trimming removed 0 bases from V and 2 bases from J, with 8 bases in between. Germline CDR1 reads SGHTA; CDR2 reads FQGNSA. The CDR3 has 15 amino acids.

This clone occurred once. The rearrangement joins TRBV7-9 to TRBJ1-1; D is unresolved. V dropped 3 bases and J dropped 4 bases, with 12 bases sitting between them. This CDR3 has 14 residues. From germline, CDR1 is SEHNR and CDR2 FQNEAQ (reference sequence). CDR3 sequence: CASSFLVVGTEAFF. The DNA of the CDR3 is TGTGCCAGCAGCTTTCTAGTGGTGGGCACTGAAGCTTTCTTT.

J is TRBJ1-2 and V is TRBV10-1; 7 nucleotides align to TRBD1. The J segment lost 8 bases and the V segment lost 2 bases, leaving 17 bases of the junction unmatched. This CDR3 spans 17 amino acids. Germline V gene lookup returns CDR1 WNHNN and CDR2 SYGVQD (reference sequence). This chain's CDR3 is CASSEGKGAGGPEGYTF. CDR3 in DNA: TGCGCCAGCAGTGAGGGAAAGGGGGCCGGGGGGCCGGAAGGCTACACCTTC.

This rearrangement joins TRBV10-3 to TRBJ1-4; D is possibly TRBD1 (6 bases). Germline V gene data show CDR1 as ENHRY and CDR2 as SYGVKD. V lost 1 base, J lost 8 bases, and 8 bases lay in between. This CDR3 contains 13 residues. The CDR3 here is CAISEWGGEKLFF. The CDR3 region has the DNA TGTGCCATCAGTGAGTGGGGGGGCGAAAAACTGTTTTTT.

This clone was recorded a few times. This chain uses TRBV19 with TRBJ2-1, with D unclear. V was clipped by 6 bases and J by 5 bases, with 14 bases between them. CDR1 is LNHDA, CDR2 SQIVND, per germline (reference sequence). This CDR3 is 14 amino acids long. CDR3: CASSAGLQHNEQFF. The CDR3 coding sequence is TGTGCCAGTAGCGCCGGCCTCCAACACAATGAGCAGTTCTTC. Filled out from reference TRBV19 and TRBJ2-1, the complete variable domain reads DGGITQSPKYLFRKEGQNVTLSCEQNLNHDAMYWYRQDPGQGLRLIYYSQIVNDFQKGDIAEGYSVSREKKESFPLTVTSAQKNPTAFYLCASSAGLQHNEQFFGPGTRLTVL.

This chain connects TRBV5-4 to TRBJ1-2; 7 nucleotides align to TRBD1. Germline V gene lookup returns CDR1 SGHNT and CDR2 YYREEE (reference sequence). This CDR3 comprises 15 residues. V lost 4 bases, J lost 0 bases, and 6 bases stayed unmatched. CDR3 residues: CASSPWTGTNYGYTF. The CDR3 DNA reads TGTGCCAGCAGCCCGTGGACAGGCACTAACTATGGCTACACCTTC. Complete variable domain (other parts from reference TRBV5-4 and TRBJ1-2): ETGVTQSPTHLIKTRGQQVTLRCSSQSGHNTVSWYQQALGQGPQFIFQYYREEENGRGNFPPRFSGLQFPNYSSELNVNALELDDSALYLCASSPWTGTNYGYTFGSGTRLTVV.

The rearrangement joins TRBV5-1 to TRBJ2-1, with TRBD2 matching 9 bases. The J segment lost 5 bases and the V segment lost 1 base, leaving 13 bases of the junction unmatched. This CDR3 comprises 18 residues. Germline V gives CDR1 SGHRS, CDR2 YFSETQ. The CDR3 DNA reads TGCGCCAGCAGCTTGCTAAAAGTAGCGGGGGCGACTCACAATGAGCAGTTCTTC. Protein: CASSLLKVAGATHNEQFF.